The clone carrying this T cell receptor (beta chain) was observed a handful of times. What it recognizes is unknown. The record originates from a study of cytomegalovirus exposure and HLA in healthy donors. Study-level results: In a later analysis, TCR beta V- and J-gene trimming showed a link to a missense DCLRE1C variant.

With 60 Vbeta and 13 Jbeta primers, the PCR was carried out. The method was immunoSEQ multiplex PCR; TCRdb's version includes in-frame clones alone and lacks a portion of them. The sample carries some 200,000 clones, roughly 80% recorded once. Losses at the gene ends were 5 bases for V and 0 bases for J; bases not matched to a gene: 6. Germline CDR1 and CDR2: MNHEY and SMNVEV (reference sequence). This CDR3 region has 15 residues. The rearrangement joins TRBV27 to TRBJ2-7; 8 bases map to TRBD1. This TCR derives from a woman between 50 and 59 years old in good health and CMV-seropositive. What was sequenced was PBMCs. The CDR3 coding sequence is TGTGCCAGCAGTACCCGACAGGGGTCCTCCTACGAGCAGTACTTC. It encodes CASSTRQGSSYEQYF.